The 8 T cell receptor beta chains given below trace back to one sample, sequenced in a study of blood T cell repertoires in COVID-19. The method was immunoSEQ multiplex PCR; TCRdb's version includes in-frame clones alone and lacks a portion of them. The repertoire holds 330,000 or so clones, about nine tenths seen once, with just over 9.5% in the top ten. Sequencing input: peripheral blood. The receptors here all came from a man in his thirties or forties with COVID-19, enrolled during active disease.

This clone was observed a few times. The chain combines TRBV2 with TRBJ2-7; a weak D match, TRBD1 (5 bases). This CDR3 spans 15 amino acids. V was clipped by 4 bases and J by 3 bases, with 16 bases between them. CDR1 SNHLY and CDR2 FYNNEI come from the germline V gene. The CDR3 nucleotides read TGTGCCAGCAGTGTGTATGACAGAGACGGCTACGAGCAGTACTTC. Its translation is CASSVYDRDGYEQYF.

CDR3 DNA sequence: TGTGCCAGCAGCCCCAGCAGGACTAGCGGGACCGGCGATGAGCAGTTCTTC. Residues: CASSPSRTSGTGDEQFF. V is TRBV9 and J is TRBJ2-1; TRBD2 matches at 12 bases. CDR1 SGDLS and CDR2 YYNGEE come from the germline V gene. The length of the CDR3 is 17 residues. Trimming cost V 4 bases and J 8 bases; bases outside gene matches: 13. Full variable domain (outside the CDR3, taken from reference TRBV9 and TRBJ2-1): DSGVTQTPKHLITATGQRVTLRCSPRSGDLSVYWYQQSLDQGLQFLIQYYNGEERAKGNILERFSAQQFPDLHSELNLSSLELGDSALYFCASSPSRTSGTGDEQFFGPGTRLTVL.

The rearrangement links TRBV28 to TRBJ1-4; TRBD1 aligns across 9 bases. Losses at the gene ends were 3 bases for V and 5 bases for J; bases not matched to a gene: 7. Germline V gene data show CDR1 as MDHEN and CDR2 as SYDVKM. This CDR3 contains 16 residues. The CDR3 nucleotides are TGTGCCAGCAGTTTTCTAGGCGGGACAGGGAATGAAAAACTGTTTTTT. Encoded protein: CASSFLGGTGNEKLFF.

This chain links TRBV6-5 with TRBJ1-2; D unclear. The CDR3 is 14 amino acids. Germline V gene sequence: CDR1 MNHEY, CDR2 SVGAGI. Trimming took off 5 bases at V and 0 bases at J, with 10 bases between the two ends. The CDR3 sequence is CASSPDMANYGYTF. Written as DNA, the CDR3 is TGTGCCAGCAGTCCCGACATGGCTAACTATGGCTACACCTTC.

This clone showed up just once. The CDR3 region is CASSMDAGGSTDTQYF. CDR3 bases: TGTGCCAGCAGTATGGACGCGGGGGGATCGACAGATACGCAGTATTTT. This chain connects TRBV27 to TRBJ2-3; 8 bases align to TRBD2. The germline gives CDR1 MNHEY, CDR2 SMNVEV (reference sequence). V shed 5 bases, J shed 3 bases, and the junction held 10 bases outside the gene matches. This CDR3 has 16 residues.

V gene TRBV3-1 (or the pseudogene TRBV3-2) combines with J gene TRBJ2-7; 9 bases align to TRBD1. V shed 0 bases, J shed 4 bases, and the junction held 13 bases outside the gene matches. Germline V gene lookup returns CDR1 LGHDT and CDR2 YNNKEL (reference sequence). CDR3 length: 18 amino acids. The CDR3 sequence is CASSQDTFTGGRGYEQYF. In DNA, the CDR3 is TGTGCCAGCAGCCAAGATACCTTTACAGGGGGCCGGGGTTACGAGCAGTACTTC.

The V and J genes are TRBV5-8 and TRBJ1-1; 8 bases are a match to TRBD1. The CDR3 has 15 amino acids. In germline, CDR1 is SGHTS, CDR2 YDEGEE. The J segment lost 11 bases and the V segment lost 5 bases, leaving 17 bases of the junction unmatched. The CDR3 DNA sequence: TGTGCCAGCAGATTAGGCGGACAGGGAATTGGTATGGCTTTCTTT. Protein: CASRLGGQGIGMAFF.

The chain employs TRBV27 and TRBJ1-1; tentative D call: TRBD1 (6 bases). Germline V gene lookup returns CDR1 MNHEY and CDR2 SMNVEV (reference sequence). The CDR3 loop spans 15 amino acids. Between the trimmed V and J ends, which lost 6 bases and 3 bases, there was a span of 17 bases. Written as DNA, the CDR3 is TGTGCCAGCAGGAACCACAGGGAAGGAGACACTGAAGCTTTCTTT. Amino acids: CASRNHREGDTEAFF.